This TCR beta chain was profiled in a study of cytomegalovirus exposure and HLA in healthy donors. General study results and limits: The study reported that TCR beta sequences accurately predicted HLA-A and HLA-B alleles in most subjects. CMV serostatus was the sole immune exposure data available. One cluster of highly shared sequence variants probably arose as a sequencing artifact.

This PCR relied on a set of 60 Vbeta primers and 13 Jbeta primers. The assay was immunoSEQ multiplex PCR, and TCRdb's table has in-frame clones only and misses some. The sample consists of roughly 150,000 clones, around 79% of them appearing once. This CDR3 spans 15 amino acids. Germline V CDR1 and CDR2: LNHNV, YYDKDF (reference sequence). Trimming cost V 0 bases and J 5 bases, with 11 bases left between them. Concerning this clone itself: Its specificity is unknown.

What was sequenced was PBMCs. The receptor's source is a female donor in good health and CMV-seronegative. The chain employs TRBV15 and TRBJ1-5, with D perhaps TRBD1 (6 bases). CDR3 coding DNA: TGTGCCACCAGCAGAGAATCTCCAGGGGATCAGCCCCAGCATTTT. Its protein is CATSRESPGDQPQHF.